These 17 T cell receptor beta chains originate from one sample sequenced in a study of PD-L1 blockade in urothelial cancer. TCRdb's copy holds only in-frame clones and misses some; the assay was immunoSEQ multiplex PCR. The table records 70,000 to 100,000 clones, 84% of them present only once. Time point meaning: pretreatment peripheral blood. The sample consisted of PBMCs, taken around atezolizumab (anti-PD-L1) treatment. The receptors here all came from a man aged 60 to 75 with urothelial cancer.

The chain carries TRBV4-1 and TRBJ2-7; 7 bases are a match to TRBD1. The junction had 11 bases not matched to a gene; V was cut back by 1 base and J by 2 bases. CDR3 length: 17 residues. CDR1 is MGHRA and CDR2 is YSYEKL in the germline V gene. In DNA form, the CDR3 reads TGCGCCAGCAGCCAAGTTGCCCAAGGGGACAGAGCCTACGAGCAGTACTTC. It codes for CASSQVAQGDRAYEQYF.

The chain recombines TRBV4-3 with TRBJ2-5, with TRBD2 matching 14 bases. This CDR3 comprises 16 residues. The trim removed 3 bases at V and 3 bases at J, leaving 3 bases unmatched. Germline values: CDR1 LGHNA, CDR2 YSLEER. As DNA, the CDR3 is TGCGCCAGCAGCCAGTTGACTAGCGGGAGGGAAGAGACCCAGTACTTC. Translation gives CASSQLTSGREETQYF.

The CDR3: CASSLGTSRTQYF. For the CDR3, the DNA is TGTGCCAGCAGCCTCGGGACTTCCCGCACCCAGTACTTC. The chain combines TRBV7-8 with TRBJ2-5; D is possibly TRBD2 (6 bases). CDR3 length: 13 residues. Germline loops: CDR1 SGHVS, CDR2 FQNEAQ. V shed 5 bases and J shed 8 bases, with 15 bases lying between them.

The gene calls are TRBV19 and TRBJ1-5; TRBD1 is a possible D gene (5 bases). The CDR3 length is 15 residues. Germline-derived CDR1 and CDR2 are LNHDA and SQIVND (reference sequence). V gave up 6 bases and J gave up 4 bases, with 16 bases separating them. CDR3 sequence (DNA): TGTGCCAGTAGAACCGCGGGGACGGTAAATCAGCCCCAGCATTTT. Its translation is CASRTAGTVNQPQHF.

The gene calls are TRBV2 and TRBJ2-5; 8 nucleotides agree with TRBD1. Germline V gene lookup returns CDR1 SNHLY and CDR2 FYNNEI. This CDR3 has 13 amino acids. The V and J ends lost 8 bases and 5 bases, in that order; junction bases with no gene match: 7. This CDR3 is CASGAGGEETQYF. The CDR3 nucleotides are TGTGCCAGCGGCGCAGGGGGCGAGGAGACCCAGTACTTC.

The J gene is TRBJ2-3, the V gene TRBV4-3, with TRBD2 identical over 9 bases. Germline values: CDR1 LGHNA, CDR2 YSLEER. The CDR3 loop spans 18 amino acids. V shed 1 base and J 0 bases; nucleotides not matched to a gene: 8. CDR3 DNA: TGCGCCAGCAGCCAAGGTGCGGGAGGGCCGTCTAGCACAGATACGCAGTATTTT. Its protein product is CASSQGAGGPSSTDTQYF.

The rearrangement links TRBV5-1 to TRBJ2-6; D call uncertain. Germline V CDR1 and CDR2: SGHRS, YFSETQ. The CDR3 is 15 residues long. Deletions cut 4 bases from V and 2 bases from J, with 10 bases between. CDR3 in amino acids: CASSPPTAGANVLTF. In DNA, the CDR3 is TGCGCCAGCAGCCCGCCAACGGCTGGGGCCAACGTCCTGACTTTC.

This chain links TRBV7-2 with TRBJ2-2; possibly TRBD2 for D (6 bases). Germline V gene sequence: CDR1 SGHTA, CDR2 FQGNSA. V gave up 7 bases and J gave up 2 bases, with 20 bases separating them. CDR3 size: 17 residues. CDR3 sequence (DNA): TGTGCCAGCACTCGATTTTCTAGCGCATCCAACACCGGGGAGCTGTTTTTT. Protein product: CASTRFSSASNTGELFF.

V and J are TRBV19 and TRBJ1-2; TRBD1 matches at 9 bases. Germline lookup yields CDR1 LNHDA and CDR2 SQIVND (reference sequence). This CDR3 comprises 16 residues. The ends lost 6 bases at V and 0 bases at J; junction bases unmatched: 8. CDR3 in amino acids: CASSFGTGRPNYGYTF. DNA for the CDR3: TGTGCCAGTAGCTTCGGGACAGGGAGACCTAACTATGGCTACACCTTC.

This chain joins TRBV20-1 and TRBJ2-7, with D hard to call. Trimming took 7 bases from V and 3 from J, leaving 10 bases between them. CDR1 is DFQATT and CDR2 is SNEGSKA in the germline V gene (reference sequence). The CDR3 extends over 11 amino acids. CDR3 DNA sequence: TGCAGTGTTCTAGATAACTACGAGCAGTACTTC. Protein sequence: CSVLDNYEQYF.

This rearrangement joins TRBV11-2 to TRBJ2-3; D is undetermined. The CDR3 contains 12 residues. Germline CDR1 and CDR2: SGHAT and FQNNGV. The V gene lost 5 bases and the J gene lost 7 bases, with 10 bases spanning the gap. Here the CDR3 reads CASSPTEHTQYF. The CDR3 nucleotides read TGTGCCAGCAGCCCGACGGAGCATACGCAGTATTTT.

This clone was counted once. The rearrangement joins TRBV9 to TRBJ2-1, with 11 positions matching TRBD2. CDR3 size: 15 residues. V shed 4 bases, J shed 12 bases, and the junction held 12 bases outside the gene matches. Germline loops: CDR1 SGDLS, CDR2 YYNGEE. In DNA form, the CDR3 reads TGTGCCAGCAGCCAGTTAGCGGGAGGGCCTATTGGGCAGTTCTTC. It encodes CASSQLAGGPIGQFF. Filled out from reference TRBV9 and TRBJ2-1, the complete variable domain reads DSGVTQTPKHLITATGQRVTLRCSPRSGDLSVYWYQQSLDQGLQFLIQYYNGEERAKGNILERFSAQQFPDLHSELNLSSLELGDSALYFCASSQLAGGPIGQFFGPGTRLTVL.

This clone showed up just once. J is TRBJ2-7 and V is TRBV7-6; the D gene is possibly TRBD2 (5 bases). Trimming removed 5 bases at V and 3 bases at J, with 11 bases between. Germline V gives CDR1 SGHVS, CDR2 FNYEAQ. This CDR3 is 13 amino acids long. Written as DNA, the CDR3 is TGTGCCAGCAGCCCCGGACTTGACTACGAGCAGTACTTC. The encoded protein is CASSPGLDYEQYF.

This chain uses TRBV10-2 with TRBJ1-1; the D gene is possibly TRBD1 (5 bases). CDR1 WSHSY and CDR2 SAAADI come from the germline V gene. V was shortened by 6 bases and J by 5 bases, with 13 bases between the two germline ends. CDR3 length equals 13 residues. The CDR3 DNA reads TGCGCCAGCAGCTCAGGGTATGGGACTGAAGCTTTCTTT. This encodes CASSSGYGTEAFF.

The chain uses TRBV29-1 and TRBJ1-2, with 7 bases fitting TRBD1. Germline V gives CDR1 SQVTM, CDR2 ANQGSEA. The CDR3 extends over 14 amino acids. The V gene end was trimmed by 6 bases and the J gene end by 1 base; junction bases not matched to a gene: 8. CDR3: CSVDPGQFNYGYTF. CDR3 coding DNA: TGCAGCGTGGATCCGGGACAGTTTAACTATGGCTACACCTTC.

The genes are TRBV9 and TRBJ2-7, with TRBD2 identical over 12 bases. Germline CDR1 is SGDLS and CDR2 is YYNGEE. This CDR3 comprises 17 residues. Trimming removed 3 bases from V and 3 bases from J; junction bases left unmatched: 10. This chain's CDR3 is CASSAGTSGYKGYEQYF. The CDR3 DNA reads as TGTGCCAGCAGCGCAGGGACTAGCGGGTACAAGGGCTACGAGCAGTACTTC. Together with reference TRBV9 and TRBJ2-7, the CDR3 gives the full variable domain: DSGVTQTPKHLITATGQRVTLRCSPRSGDLSVYWYQQSLDQGLQFLIQYYNGEERAKGNILERFSAQQFPDLHSELNLSSLELGDSALYFCASSAGTSGYKGYEQYFGPGTRLTVT.

CDR3 in amino acids: CASSRRQGTNTGELFF. The CDR3 DNA reads TGTGCCAGCAGCCGCAGACAGGGGACGAACACCGGGGAGCTGTTTTTT. This rearrangement joins TRBV7-2 to TRBJ2-2; 8 positions match TRBD1. Trimming at V came to 5 bases and at J to 0 bases, leaving 5 bases not matched to a gene. The CDR3 has 16 residues. From germline, CDR1 is SGHTA and CDR2 FQGNSA. The full variable domain, rest sourced from reference TRBV7-2 and TRBJ2-2, is GAGVSQSPSNKVTEKGKDVELRCDPISGHTALYWYRQSLGQGLEFLIYFQGNSAPDKSGLPSDRFSAERTGGSVSTLTIQRTQQEDSAVYLCASSRRQGTNTGELFFGEGSRLTVL.